One sample yielded the 23 T cell receptor beta chains listed below, sequenced in a study of T cells in Graves' hyperthyroidism and ophthalmopathy. RNA transcripts gave rise to amplified TCR beta CDR3 regions. HTBI primers were employed in a first-round RT-PCR of the TCR CDR3. MiXCR, run by TCRdb on the multiplex PCR reads, gives a single entry per CDR3 protein. The sample contains about 560,000 distinct CDR3 sequences, 15% to 19% of which appear only once. The sequencing input was blood. All receptors derive from a woman in her twenties or thirties with Graves' hyperthyroidism.

V usage is TRBV6-4 and J usage is TRBJ2-2, with no clear D. Deletions cut 3 bases from V and 0 bases from J, with 8 bases between. The CDR3 sequence is 15 residues long. CDR1 and CDR2 (germline): MRHNA, SNTAGT. CDR3 protein: CASSEQISNTGELFF. The CDR3 coding sequence is TGTGCCAGCAGTGAGCAGATATCGAACACCGGGGAGCTGTTTTTT.

This clonotype was counted at least ten times. The V call is TRBV6-1, the J call TRBJ1-6; D is ambiguous. V dropped 5 bases and J dropped 0 bases, with 14 bases sitting between them. Germline loops: CDR1 MNHNS, CDR2 SASEGT. The CDR3 covers 17 residues. CDR3 nucleotide sequence: TGTGCCAGCAGTTACACTGCCCCGGACTCCTATAATTCACCCCTCCACTTT. Its protein product is CASSYTAPDSYNSPLHF.

This clonotype was counted many times. This rearrangement joins TRBV30 to TRBJ1-5, with D possibly matching TRBD1 (5 bases). This CDR3 is built from 13 residues. CDR1 and CDR2 (germline): GTSNPN, SVGIG (reference sequence). Trimming took 2 bases from V and 7 from J, leaving 12 bases between them. As DNA, the CDR3 is TGTGCCTGGAGTTTGACAGTCCAACAGCCCCAGCATTTT. It is translated as CAWSLTVQQPQHF.

The chain has TRBV2 and TRBJ2-2, with 9 bases fitting TRBD1. Germline loops: CDR1 SNHLY, CDR2 FYNNEI. Trimming cost V 2 bases and J 6 bases; bases outside gene matches: 4. There are 15 residues in the CDR3. The CDR3 bases are TGTGCCAGCAGTGAACTGGGACAGGGCGCCGGGGAGCTGTTTTTT. The encoded protein is CASSELGQGAGELFF.

There are a few counts of this clonotype. The gene calls are TRBV3-1 and TRBJ2-7; TRBD2 matches 8 bases. Trimming cost V 0 bases and J 2 bases; bases outside gene matches: 6. Per germline, CDR1 LGHDT and CDR2 YNNKEL (reference sequence). This CDR3 has 16 residues. Here the CDR3 reads CASSQDQTSGPYEQYF. For the CDR3, the DNA is TGTGCCAGCAGCCAAGATCAAACTAGCGGACCCTACGAGCAGTACTTC.

The sample holds many counts of this clonotype. The genes are TRBV20-1 and TRBJ2-3; D uncertain. This CDR3 contains 11 residues. Per germline, CDR1 DFQATT and CDR2 SNEGSKA (reference sequence). Trimming removed 5 bases from V and 3 bases from J, with 6 bases in between. This chain's CDR3 is CSAATTDTQYF. CDR3 nucleotides: TGCAGTGCTGCTACTACAGATACGCAGTATTTT.

This clonotype was counted at least ten times. The chain recombines TRBV20-1 with TRBJ1-1; D uncertain. V lost 5 bases, J lost 4 bases, and 14 bases lay in between. Germline CDR1 DFQATT, CDR2 SNEGSKA (reference sequence). This CDR3 spans 13 amino acids. The CDR3 region has the DNA TGCAGTGCTCAACCCACTTGGGGCACTGAAGCTTTCTTT. It yields the protein CSAQPTWGTEAFF.

In this sample, this clonotype turned up many times. The chain combines TRBV10-1 with TRBJ2-2, with D unclear. The V end lost 0 bases, the J end lost 0 bases, and 5 bases lay between the germline ends. The CDR3 is 15 residues long. Germline V gives CDR1 WNHNN, CDR2 SYGVQD (reference sequence). The CDR3 DNA reads as TGCGCCAGCAGTGAGTCGAGAGCGAACACCGGGGAGCTGTTTTTT. Its protein product is CASSESRANTGELFF.

This clonotype turned up a few times. The conserved closing phenylalanine or tryptophan is absent in this CDR3, likely reflecting a read error. This rearrangement joins TRBV12-3 or TRBV12-4 to TRBJ1-4, with D perhaps TRBD1 (5 bases). V lost 5 bases and J lost 1, with 14 bases in between. The length of the CDR3 is 16 residues. In nucleotides, the CDR3 is TGTGCCAGCAGTCCACGGGAAGACAGAACTAATGAAAAACTGTTTTCT. Residues: CASSPREDRTNEKLFS.

This clonotype was picked up many times. The CDR3: CSAKGKFEAFF. CDR3 in DNA: TGCAGTGCCAAGGGAAAATTTGAAGCTTTCTTT. The chain couples TRBV20-1 to TRBJ1-1; D unresolved. CDR1 and CDR2 from the germline V gene are DFQATT and SNEGSKA (reference sequence). V dropped 6 bases and J dropped 7 bases, with 12 bases sitting between them. CDR3 length: 11 amino acids.

This clonotype was seen at least ten times. This rearrangement joins TRBV3-1 to TRBJ2-1; 8 bases are a match to TRBD2. The CDR3 spans 15 residues. In germline, CDR1 is LGHDT, CDR2 YNNKEL (reference sequence). V lost 1 base and J lost 5; bases outside the gene matches: 4. The CDR3 DNA is TGTGCCAGCAGCCAAGGAAGCGGGAGAAACAATGAGCAGTTCTTC. This gives the protein CASSQGSGRNNEQFF.

In this sample, this clonotype turned up many times. The chain recombines TRBV3-1 with TRBJ2-1; TRBD2 is a possible D gene (6 bases). Germline V gene data show CDR1 as LGHDT and CDR2 as YNNKEL (reference sequence). The CDR3 is 15 residues long. The germline V and J ends were trimmed by 6 bases and 6 bases, with 18 bases remaining between them. CDR3 loop: CASRGDLASGNEQFF. Written as DNA, the CDR3 is TGTGCCAGCAGGGGGGACCTAGCGTCGGGCAATGAGCAGTTCTTC.

This clonotype was seen a handful of times. The chain links TRBV6-5 to TRBJ2-7; 9 nucleotides agree with TRBD1. The germline CDR1 and CDR2 sequences are MNHEY and SVGAGI. Unmatched junction bases numbered 2, after V lost 2 bases and J lost 0 bases. This CDR3 contains 15 residues. CDR3 in DNA: TGTGCCAGCAGTTACGGGGGACAGGGCTCCTACGAGCAGTACTTC. Translating it yields CASSYGGQGSYEQYF.

The rearrangement links TRBV6-1 to TRBJ2-2, with 10 bases matching TRBD2. Unmatched junction bases numbered 8, after V lost 8 bases and J lost 5 bases. Germline-derived CDR1 and CDR2 are MNHNS and SASEGT. CDR3 size: 15 residues. The CDR3: CASSGLAINTGELFF. The CDR3 coding sequence is TGTGCCAGCTCGGGACTAGCGATAAATACCGGGGAGCTGTTTTTT.

This clonotype came up a few times. The chain's CDR3 is CASSSLGGGNQPQHF. Written as DNA, the CDR3 is TGTGCCAGCAGTTCCTTAGGGGGCGGCAATCAGCCCCAGCATTTT. The chain carries TRBV28 and TRBJ1-5; 7 nucleotides align to TRBD1. Trimming took 4 bases from V and 2 from J; bases not matched to a gene: 5. Germline V lookup: CDR1 MDHEN, CDR2 SYDVKM. The CDR3 loop spans 15 amino acids. The full variable domain, rest sourced from reference TRBV28 and TRBJ1-5, is DVKVTQSSRYLVKRTGEKVFLECVQDMDHENMFWYRQDPGLGLRLIYFSYDVKMKEKGDIPEGYSVSREKKERFSLILESASTNQTSMYLCASSSLGGGNQPQHFGDGTRLSIL.

This clonotype was seen repeatedly, ten times or more. The chain combines TRBV29-1 with TRBJ2-1; 10 bases match TRBD2. The CDR3 length is 17 residues. After removal of 0 bases from V and 5 bases from J, the junction contained 10 bases not matched to a gene. Germline loops: CDR1 SQVTM, CDR2 ANQGSEA. CDR3 amino acids: CSVEDARFLAGDNEQFF. The CDR3 coding sequence is TGCAGCGTTGAAGACGCTCGGTTCCTAGCGGGAGACAATGAGCAGTTCTTC.

This clonotype has at least ten counts. The gene calls are TRBV7-2 and TRBJ2-3; 9 bases line up with TRBD1. This CDR3 has 18 amino acids. Looked up from germline, CDR1 is SGHTA and CDR2 is FQGNSA. V dropped 1 base and J dropped 2; count of bases not matched to a gene: 10. CDR3 region: CASSLVTGGLSPTDTQYF. CDR3 nucleotide sequence: TGTGCCAGCAGCTTAGTCACAGGGGGCTTATCCCCCACAGATACGCAGTATTTT.

The table lists this clonotype with many counts. The rearrangement uses TRBV7-2 and TRBJ2-7, with TRBD2 matching 12 bases. The length of the CDR3 is 14 residues. Germline V gene lookup returns CDR1 SGHTA and CDR2 FQGNSA. Losses at the gene ends were 4 bases for V and 7 bases for J; bases not matched to a gene: 5. The DNA of the CDR3 is TGTGCCAGCAGCTCCGGGACTAGCGGGTGGGAGCAGTACTTC. It is translated as CASSSGTSGWEQYF. The full variable domain, with the rest looked up from reference TRBV7-2 and TRBJ2-7, is GAGVSQSPSNKVTEKGKDVELRCDPISGHTALYWYRQSLGQGLEFLIYFQGNSAPDKSGLPSDRFSAERTGGSVSTLTIQRTQQEDSAVYLCASSSGTSGWEQYFGPGTRLTVT.

This clonotype was observed at least ten times. The V gene is TRBV28, the J gene TRBJ2-7, with D possibly being TRBD1 or TRBD2 (5 bases each). The CDR3 spans 21 residues. CDR1 MDHEN and CDR2 SYDVKM come from the germline V gene. V dropped 5 bases and J dropped 1 base, with 33 bases sitting between them. CDR3 nucleotide sequence: TGTGCCAGCAGTCTAAACCCGCGGGCAGGGCACATCGGACTTCCTTCCTACGAGCAGTACTTC. It yields the protein CASSLNPRAGHIGLPSYEQYF.

V usage is TRBV7-6 and J usage is TRBJ2-1; possibly TRBD1 or TRBD2 for D (5 bases each). The germline gives CDR1 SGHVS, CDR2 FNYEAQ. The CDR3 sequence is 17 residues long. V gave up 3 bases and J gave up 5 bases, with 20 bases separating them. The CDR3 loop reads CASSFGDPLAGHNEQFF. CDR3 nucleotide sequence: TGTGCCAGCAGCTTTGGGGACCCCTTGGCGGGCCACAATGAGCAGTTCTTC.

This clonotype was detected many times. The chain combines TRBV11-2 with TRBJ1-4; unclear D gene. The CDR3 covers 16 residues. V was shortened by 1 base and J by 3 bases, with 12 bases between the two germline ends. Germline lookup yields CDR1 SGHAT and CDR2 FQNNGV. The CDR3 protein is CASSLVPFGSNEKLFF. CDR3 bases: TGTGCCAGCAGCTTAGTTCCCTTCGGGTCTAATGAAAAACTGTTTTTT.

As concerns this clonotype: This could be a read error, since a much larger clone is one nucleotide away. J is TRBJ1-2 and V is TRBV9, with a weak D call TRBD1 (5 bases). V shed 0 bases and J shed 4 bases, with 19 bases lying between them. The CDR3 is made up of 17 amino acids. Germline V lookup: CDR1 SGDLS, CDR2 YYNGEE. DNA for the CDR3: TGTGCCAGCAGCGTAGGAGGACCCAGCAGGGACGGCTATGGCTACACCTTC. Translating it yields CASSVGGPSRDGYGYTF.

A few counts support this clonotype. The chain couples TRBV4-2 to TRBJ2-3; 8 positions match TRBD2. The trim removed 1 base at V and 2 bases at J, leaving 8 bases unmatched. The CDR3 runs 17 residues. Germline CDR1 LGHNA, CDR2 YNFKEQ. This CDR3 reads CASSQVGGSGDTDTQYF. DNA of the CDR3: TGTGCCAGCAGCCAAGTAGGTGGTAGCGGGGACACAGATACGCAGTATTTT.